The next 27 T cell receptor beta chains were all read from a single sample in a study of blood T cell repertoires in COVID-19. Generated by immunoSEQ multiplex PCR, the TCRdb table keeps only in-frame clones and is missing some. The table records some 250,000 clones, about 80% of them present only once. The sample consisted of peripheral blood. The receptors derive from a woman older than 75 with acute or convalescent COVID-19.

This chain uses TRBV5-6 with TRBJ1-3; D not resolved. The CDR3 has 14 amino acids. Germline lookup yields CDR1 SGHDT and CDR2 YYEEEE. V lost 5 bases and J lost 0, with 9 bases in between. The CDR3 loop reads CASRKEGSGNTIYF. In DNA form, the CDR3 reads TGTGCCAGCAGAAAGGAGGGCTCTGGAAACACCATATATTTT.

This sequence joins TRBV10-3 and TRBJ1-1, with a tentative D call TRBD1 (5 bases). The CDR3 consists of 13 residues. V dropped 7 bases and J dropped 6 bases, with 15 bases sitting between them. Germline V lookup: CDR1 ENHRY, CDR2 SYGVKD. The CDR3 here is CAINGGDGSEAFF. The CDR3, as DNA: TGTGCCATCAATGGGGGGGATGGCTCTGAAGCTTTCTTT.

The CDR3 DNA follows: TGTGCCATCAGTGAGACAGGGGACAATGAGCAGTTCTTC. As protein: CAISETGDNEQFF. The chain combines TRBV10-3 with TRBJ2-1; 7 nucleotides match TRBD1. The germline gives CDR1 ENHRY, CDR2 SYGVKD. V shed 2 bases, J shed 5 bases, and the junction held 0 bases outside the gene matches. The length of the CDR3 is 13 residues.

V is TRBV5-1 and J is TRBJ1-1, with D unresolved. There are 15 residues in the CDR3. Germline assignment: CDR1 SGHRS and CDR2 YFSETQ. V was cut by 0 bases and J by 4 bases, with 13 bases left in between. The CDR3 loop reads CASSLEFGVRTEAFF. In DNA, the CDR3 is TGCGCCAGCAGCTTGGAGTTCGGGGTCCGCACTGAAGCTTTCTTT.

CDR3 sequence: CASSKDRGIAFF. Written as DNA, the CDR3 is TGTGCCAGCAGCAAGGACAGGGGAATAGCTTTCTTT. The rearrangement joins TRBV7-8 to TRBJ1-1; 9 nucleotides match TRBD1. The CDR3 runs to 12 residues. V shed 5 bases and J 10 bases; nucleotides not matched to a gene: 5. Per germline, CDR1 SGHVS and CDR2 FQNEAQ.

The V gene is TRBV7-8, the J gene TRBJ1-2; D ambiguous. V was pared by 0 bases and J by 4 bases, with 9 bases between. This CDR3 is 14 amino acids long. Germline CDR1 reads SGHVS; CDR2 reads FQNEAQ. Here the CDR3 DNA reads TGTGCCAGCAGCTTAGCCCCCCAGATCTATGGCTACACCTTC. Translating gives CASSLAPQIYGYTF.

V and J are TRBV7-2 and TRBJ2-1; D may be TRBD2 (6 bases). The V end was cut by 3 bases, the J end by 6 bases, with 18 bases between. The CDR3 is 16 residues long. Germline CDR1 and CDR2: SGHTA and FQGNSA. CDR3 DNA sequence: TGTGCCAGCAGCTTCCTCGGGGCTAGCGTGGGCAATGAGCAGTTCTTC. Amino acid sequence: CASSFLGASVGNEQFF.

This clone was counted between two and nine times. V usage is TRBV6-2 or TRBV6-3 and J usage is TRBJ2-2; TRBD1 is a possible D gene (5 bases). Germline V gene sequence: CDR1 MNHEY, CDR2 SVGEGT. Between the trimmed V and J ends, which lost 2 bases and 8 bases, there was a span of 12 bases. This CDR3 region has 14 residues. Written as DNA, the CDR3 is TGTGCCAGCAGTTACCTGGGGCCCAGGGGGGAGCTGTTTTTT. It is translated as CASSYLGPRGELFF.

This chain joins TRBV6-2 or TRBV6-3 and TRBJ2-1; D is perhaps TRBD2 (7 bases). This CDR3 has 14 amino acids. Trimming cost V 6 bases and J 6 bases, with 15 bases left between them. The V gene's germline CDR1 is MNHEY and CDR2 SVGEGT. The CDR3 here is CASSSRGAGNEQFF. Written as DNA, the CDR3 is TGTGCCAGCAGCTCTCGGGGGGCAGGCAATGAGCAGTTCTTC.

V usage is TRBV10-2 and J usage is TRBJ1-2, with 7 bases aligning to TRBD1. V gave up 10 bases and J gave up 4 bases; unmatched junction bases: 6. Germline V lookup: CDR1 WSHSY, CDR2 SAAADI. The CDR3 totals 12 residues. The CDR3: CATRRDSYGYTF. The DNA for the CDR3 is TGCGCCACCCGACGGGACAGCTATGGCTACACCTTC.

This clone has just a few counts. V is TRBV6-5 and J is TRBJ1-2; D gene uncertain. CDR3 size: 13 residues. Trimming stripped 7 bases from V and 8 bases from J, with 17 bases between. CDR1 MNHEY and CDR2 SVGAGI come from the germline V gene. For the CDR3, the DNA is TGTGCCAGCATAATGGGCCCGGCGGGCGGCTACACCTTC. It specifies CASIMGPAGGYTF.

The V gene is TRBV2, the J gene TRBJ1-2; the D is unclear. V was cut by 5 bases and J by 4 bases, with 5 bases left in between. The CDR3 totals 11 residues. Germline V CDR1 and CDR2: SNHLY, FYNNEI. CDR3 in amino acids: CASSSGYGYTF. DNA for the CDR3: TGTGCCAGCAGTTCGGGCTATGGCTACACCTTC.

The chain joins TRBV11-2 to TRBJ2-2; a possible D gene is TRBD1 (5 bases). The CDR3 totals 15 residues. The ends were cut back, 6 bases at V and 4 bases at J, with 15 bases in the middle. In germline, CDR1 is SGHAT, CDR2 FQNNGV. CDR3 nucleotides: TGTGCCAGCAGGCAAATGTCTAGGGGCACCGGGGAGCTGTTTTTT. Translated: CASRQMSRGTGELFF.

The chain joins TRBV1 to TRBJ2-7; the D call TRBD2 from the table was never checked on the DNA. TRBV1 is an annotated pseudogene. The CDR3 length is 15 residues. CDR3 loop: CTSSLGRSRYYEQYF. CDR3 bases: TGCACCAGCAGCCTGGGTAGGAGCCGGTACTACGAGCAGTACTTC.

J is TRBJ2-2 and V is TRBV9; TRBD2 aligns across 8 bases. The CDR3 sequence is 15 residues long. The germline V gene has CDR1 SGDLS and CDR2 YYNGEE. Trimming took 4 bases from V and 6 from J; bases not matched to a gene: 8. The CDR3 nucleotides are TGTGCCAGCAGCCTCGGGACTAGAGTCCCCGGGGAGCTGTTTTTT. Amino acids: CASSLGTRVPGELFF.

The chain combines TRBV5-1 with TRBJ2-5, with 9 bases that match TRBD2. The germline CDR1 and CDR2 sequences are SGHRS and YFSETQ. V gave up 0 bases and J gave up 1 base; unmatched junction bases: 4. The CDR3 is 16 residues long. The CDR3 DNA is TGCGCCAGCAGCTTGGCCGCGGGGGGGCCCCAAGAGACCCAGTACTTC. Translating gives CASSLAAGGPQETQYF.

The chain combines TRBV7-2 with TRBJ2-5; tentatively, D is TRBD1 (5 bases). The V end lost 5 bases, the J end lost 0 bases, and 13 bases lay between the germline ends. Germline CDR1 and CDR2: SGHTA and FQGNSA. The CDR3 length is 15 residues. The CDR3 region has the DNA TGTGCCAGCAGCACCCGAAGACAGTACCAAGAGACCCAGTACTTC. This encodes CASSTRRQYQETQYF.

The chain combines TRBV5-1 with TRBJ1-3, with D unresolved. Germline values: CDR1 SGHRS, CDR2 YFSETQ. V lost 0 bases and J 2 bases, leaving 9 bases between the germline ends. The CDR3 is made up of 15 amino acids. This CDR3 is CASSLGSVAGNTIYF. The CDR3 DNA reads TGCGCCAGCAGCTTGGGGAGTGTGGCTGGAAACACCATATATTTT.

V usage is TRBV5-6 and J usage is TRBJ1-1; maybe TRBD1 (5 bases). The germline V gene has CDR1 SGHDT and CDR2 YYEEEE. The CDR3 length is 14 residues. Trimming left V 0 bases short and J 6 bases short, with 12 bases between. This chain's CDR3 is CASSLAGDVAEAFF. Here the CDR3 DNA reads TGTGCCAGCAGCTTGGCGGGGGACGTAGCTGAAGCTTTCTTT.

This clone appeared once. The chain's CDR3 is CASSFQVNTEAFF. The CDR3 bases are TGTGCCAGCAGCTTTCAGGTGAACACTGAAGCTTTCTTT. The genes are TRBV5-5 and TRBJ1-1, with unresolved D. The ends were cut back, 2 bases at V and 0 bases at J, with 5 bases in the middle. CDR1 is SGHKS, CDR2 YYEKEE, per germline (reference sequence). The CDR3 covers 13 residues. Combining the CDR3 with reference TRBV5-5 and TRBJ1-1 gives the whole variable domain DAGVTQSPTHLIKTRGQQVTLRCSPISGHKSVSWYQQVLGQGPQFIFQYYEKEERGRGNFPDRFSARQFPNYSSELNVNALLLGDSALYLCASSFQVNTEAFFGQGTRLTVV.

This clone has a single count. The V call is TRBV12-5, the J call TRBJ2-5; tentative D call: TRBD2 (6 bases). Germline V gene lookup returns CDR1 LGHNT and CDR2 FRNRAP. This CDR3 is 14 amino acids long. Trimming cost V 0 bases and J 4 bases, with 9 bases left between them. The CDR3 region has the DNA TGTGCTAGTGGTTTGGTGTCCGGGAGAGAGACCCAGTACTTC. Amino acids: CASGLVSGRETQYF.

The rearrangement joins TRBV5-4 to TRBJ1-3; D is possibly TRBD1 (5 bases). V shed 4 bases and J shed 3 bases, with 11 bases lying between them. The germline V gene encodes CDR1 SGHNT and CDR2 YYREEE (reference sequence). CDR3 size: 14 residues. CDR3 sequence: CASSPDGHGNTIYF. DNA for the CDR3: TGTGCCAGCAGCCCAGACGGACATGGAAACACCATATATTTT.

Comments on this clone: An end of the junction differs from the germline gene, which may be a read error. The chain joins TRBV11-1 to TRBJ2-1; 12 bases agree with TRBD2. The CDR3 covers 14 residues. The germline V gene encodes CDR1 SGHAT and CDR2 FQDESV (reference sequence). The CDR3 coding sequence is TGTGCCAGCAGCCTAGCGGGGGGGCACAATGAGCAGTTCTTC. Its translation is CASSLAGGHNEQFF.

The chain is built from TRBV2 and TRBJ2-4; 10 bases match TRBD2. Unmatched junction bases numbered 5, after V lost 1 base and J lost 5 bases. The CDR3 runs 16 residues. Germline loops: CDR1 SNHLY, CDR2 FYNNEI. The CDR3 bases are TGTGCCAGCAGTGAAGTACTAGCGGGGTCTCAAAACATTCAGTACTTC. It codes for CASSEVLAGSQNIQYF.

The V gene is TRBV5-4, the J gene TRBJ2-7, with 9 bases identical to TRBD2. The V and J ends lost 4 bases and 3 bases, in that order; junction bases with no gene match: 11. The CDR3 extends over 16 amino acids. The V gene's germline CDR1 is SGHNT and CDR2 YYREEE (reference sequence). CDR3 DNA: TGTGCCAGCAGCAAAGGGGCAGCGGGAGGCTTCTACGAGCAGTACTTC. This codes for CASSKGAAGGFYEQYF.

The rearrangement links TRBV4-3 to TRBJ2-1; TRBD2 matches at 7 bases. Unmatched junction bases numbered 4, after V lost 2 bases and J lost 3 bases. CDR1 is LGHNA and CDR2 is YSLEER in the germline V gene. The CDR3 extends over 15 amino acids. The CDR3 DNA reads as TGCGCCAGCAGCCAATTCCAGCGGGACTACAATGAGCAGTTCTTC. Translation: CASSQFQRDYNEQFF.

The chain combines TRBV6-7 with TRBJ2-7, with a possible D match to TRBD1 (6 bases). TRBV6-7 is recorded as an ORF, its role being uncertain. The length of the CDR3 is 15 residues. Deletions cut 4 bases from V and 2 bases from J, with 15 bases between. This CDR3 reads CASSSRDINPYEQYF. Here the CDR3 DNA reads TGTGCCAGCAGTTCCCGGGACATTAATCCCTACGAGCAGTACTTC.